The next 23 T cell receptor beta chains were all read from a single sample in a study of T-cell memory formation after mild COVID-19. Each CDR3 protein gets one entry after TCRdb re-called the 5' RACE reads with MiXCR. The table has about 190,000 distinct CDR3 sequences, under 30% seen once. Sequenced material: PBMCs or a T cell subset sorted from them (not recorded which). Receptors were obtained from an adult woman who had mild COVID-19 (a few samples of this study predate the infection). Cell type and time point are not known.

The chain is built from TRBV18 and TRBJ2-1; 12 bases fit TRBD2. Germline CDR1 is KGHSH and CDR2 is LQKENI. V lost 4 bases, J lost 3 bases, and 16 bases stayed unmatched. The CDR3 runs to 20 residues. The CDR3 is CASSLAVLAGGPLHYNEQFF. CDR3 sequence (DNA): TGTGCCAGCTCACTAGCGGTACTAGCGGGAGGCCCCCTGCACTACAATGAGCAGTTCTTC. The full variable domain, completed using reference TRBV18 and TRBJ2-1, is NAGVMQNPRHLVRRRGQEARLRCSPMKGHSHVYWYRQLPEEGLKFMVYLQKENIIDESGMPKERFSAEFPKEGPSILRIQQVVRGDSAAYFCASSLAVLAGGPLHYNEQFFGPGTRLTVL.

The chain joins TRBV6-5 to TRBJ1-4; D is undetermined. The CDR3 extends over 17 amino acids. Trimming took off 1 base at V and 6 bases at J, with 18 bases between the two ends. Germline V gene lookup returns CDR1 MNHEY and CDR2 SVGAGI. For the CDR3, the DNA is TGTGCCAGCAGTTACTACTCGTCCCCCTTGGCGCATGAAAAACTGTTTTTT. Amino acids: CASSYYSSPLAHEKLFF.

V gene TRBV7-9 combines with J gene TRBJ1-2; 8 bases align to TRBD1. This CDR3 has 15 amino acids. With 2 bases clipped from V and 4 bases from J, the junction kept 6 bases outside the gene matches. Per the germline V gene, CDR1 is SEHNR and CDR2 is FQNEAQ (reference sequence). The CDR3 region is CASSLRDRLIYGYTF. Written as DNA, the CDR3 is TGTGCCAGCAGCTTACGGGACAGGCTCATCTATGGCTACACCTTC.

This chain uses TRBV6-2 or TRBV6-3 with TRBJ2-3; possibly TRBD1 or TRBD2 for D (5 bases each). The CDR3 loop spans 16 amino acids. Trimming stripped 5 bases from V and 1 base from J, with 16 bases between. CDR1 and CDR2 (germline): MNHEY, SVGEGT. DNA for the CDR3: TGTGCCAGCAGTCCCCCCGGGGCGCTTGGCACAGATACGCAGTATTTT. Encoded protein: CASSPPGALGTDTQYF.

CDR3 coding DNA: TGCGCCAGCAGCCTCTCGAGCGGGGCCAACACCGGGGAGCTGTTTTTT. This codes for CASSLSSGANTGELFF. V gene TRBV5-1 combines with J gene TRBJ2-2; 7 bases are a match to TRBD2. There are 16 residues in the CDR3. Germline V CDR1 and CDR2: SGHRS, YFSETQ. The trim removed 4 bases at V and 2 bases at J, leaving 8 bases unmatched. Full variable domain (outside the CDR3, taken from reference TRBV5-1 and TRBJ2-2): KAGVTQTPRYLIKTRGQQVTLSCSPISGHRSVSWYQQTPGQGLQFLFEYFSETQRNKGNFPGRFSGRQFSNSRSEMNVSTLELGDSALYLCASSLSSGANTGELFFGEGSRLTVL.

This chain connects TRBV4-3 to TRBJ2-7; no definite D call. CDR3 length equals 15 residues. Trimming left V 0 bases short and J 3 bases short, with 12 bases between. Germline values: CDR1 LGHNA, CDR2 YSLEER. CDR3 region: CASSQDGWQNYEQYF. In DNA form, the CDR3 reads TGCGCCAGCAGCCAAGATGGGTGGCAGAACTACGAGCAGTACTTC.

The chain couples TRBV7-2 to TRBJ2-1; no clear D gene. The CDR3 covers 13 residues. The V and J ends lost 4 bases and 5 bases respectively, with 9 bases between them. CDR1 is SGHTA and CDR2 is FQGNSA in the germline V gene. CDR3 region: CASSYTPDNEQFF. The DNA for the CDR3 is TGTGCCAGCAGCTATACCCCCGACAATGAGCAGTTCTTC.

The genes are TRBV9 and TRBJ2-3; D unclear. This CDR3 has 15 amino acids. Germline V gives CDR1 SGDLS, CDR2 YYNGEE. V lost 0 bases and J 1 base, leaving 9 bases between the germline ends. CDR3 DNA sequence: TGTGCCAGCAGCGTAGGTGGGCTGGGCACAGATACGCAGTATTTT. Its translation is CASSVGGLGTDTQYF.

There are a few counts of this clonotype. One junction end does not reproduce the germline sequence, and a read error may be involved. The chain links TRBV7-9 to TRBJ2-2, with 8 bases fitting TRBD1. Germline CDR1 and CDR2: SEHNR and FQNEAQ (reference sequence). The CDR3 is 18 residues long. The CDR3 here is CASSLASTGDKGTGELFF. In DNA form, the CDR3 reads TGTGCCAGCAGCCTAGCCTCGACAGGGGATAAGGGCACCGGGGAGCTGTTTTTT.

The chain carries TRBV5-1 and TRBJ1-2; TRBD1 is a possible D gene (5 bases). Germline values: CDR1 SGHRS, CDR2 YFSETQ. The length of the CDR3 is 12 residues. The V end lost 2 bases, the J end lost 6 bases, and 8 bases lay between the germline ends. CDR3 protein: CASSFQGDGYTF. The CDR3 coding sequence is TGCGCCAGCAGCTTTCAGGGTGATGGCTACACCTTC.

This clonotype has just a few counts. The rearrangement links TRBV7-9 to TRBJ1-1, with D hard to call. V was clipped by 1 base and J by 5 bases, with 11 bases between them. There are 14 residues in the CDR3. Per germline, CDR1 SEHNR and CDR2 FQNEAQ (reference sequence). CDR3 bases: TGTGCCAGCAGCTTAGATGTGGGGAGGACTGAAGCTTTCTTT. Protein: CASSLDVGRTEAFF.

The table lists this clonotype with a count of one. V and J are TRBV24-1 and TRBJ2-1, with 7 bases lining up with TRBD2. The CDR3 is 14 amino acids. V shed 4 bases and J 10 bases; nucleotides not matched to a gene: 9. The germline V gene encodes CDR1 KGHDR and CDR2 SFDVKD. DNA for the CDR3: TGTGCCACCAGTGAAGGGACTACGGTGCGCGAGCAGTTCTTC. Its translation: CATSEGTTVREQFF.

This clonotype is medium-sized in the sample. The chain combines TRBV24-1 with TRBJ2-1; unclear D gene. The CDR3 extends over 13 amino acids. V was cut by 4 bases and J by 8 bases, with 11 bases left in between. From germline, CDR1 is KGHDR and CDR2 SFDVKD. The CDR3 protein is CATSEVAWDEQFF. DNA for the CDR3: TGTGCCACCAGTGAGGTGGCGTGGGATGAGCAGTTCTTC.

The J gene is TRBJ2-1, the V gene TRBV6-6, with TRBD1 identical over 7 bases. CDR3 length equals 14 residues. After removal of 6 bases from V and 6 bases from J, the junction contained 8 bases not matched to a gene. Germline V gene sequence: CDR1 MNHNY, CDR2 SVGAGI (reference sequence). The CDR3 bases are TGTGCCAGCAGCCCCGGGACAGCCACCAATGAGCAGTTCTTC. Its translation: CASSPGTATNEQFF.

The CDR3 loop is CASSYSRQETQYF. The CDR3 nucleotides read TGCGCCAGCAGCTATTCACGTCAAGAGACCCAGTACTTC. V gene TRBV5-1 combines with J gene TRBJ2-5; D gene ambiguous. This CDR3 region has 13 residues. V was trimmed by 3 bases and J by 2 bases, leaving 8 bases between them. The germline V gene has CDR1 SGHRS and CDR2 YFSETQ.

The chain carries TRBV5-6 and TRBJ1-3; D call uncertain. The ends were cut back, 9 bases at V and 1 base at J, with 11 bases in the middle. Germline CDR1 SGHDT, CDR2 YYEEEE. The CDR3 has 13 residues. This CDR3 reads CATSYGSGNTIYF. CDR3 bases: TGTGCCACCTCGTATGGGTCTGGAAACACCATATATTTT. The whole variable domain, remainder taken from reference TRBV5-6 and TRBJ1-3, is DAGVTQSPTHLIKTRGQQVTLRCSPKSGHDTVSWYQQALGQGPQFIFQYYEEEERQRGNFPDRFSGHQFPNYSSELNVNALLLGDSALYLCATSYGSGNTIYFGEGSWLTVV.

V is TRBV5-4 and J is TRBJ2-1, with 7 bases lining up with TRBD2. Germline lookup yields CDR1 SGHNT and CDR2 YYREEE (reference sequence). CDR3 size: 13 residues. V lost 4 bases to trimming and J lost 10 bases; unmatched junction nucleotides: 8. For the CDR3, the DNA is TGTGCCAGCAGCCCCCGCAGGGAGGGGGAGCAGTTCTTC. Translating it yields CASSPRREGEQFF.

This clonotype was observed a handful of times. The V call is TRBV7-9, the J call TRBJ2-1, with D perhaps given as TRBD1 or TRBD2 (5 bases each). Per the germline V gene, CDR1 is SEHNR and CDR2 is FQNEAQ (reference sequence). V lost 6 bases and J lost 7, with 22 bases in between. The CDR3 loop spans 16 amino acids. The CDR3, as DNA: TGTGCCAGCAGACAGCTCCTCCGGGACGACGGGAATGAGCAGTTCTTC. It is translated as CASRQLLRDDGNEQFF.

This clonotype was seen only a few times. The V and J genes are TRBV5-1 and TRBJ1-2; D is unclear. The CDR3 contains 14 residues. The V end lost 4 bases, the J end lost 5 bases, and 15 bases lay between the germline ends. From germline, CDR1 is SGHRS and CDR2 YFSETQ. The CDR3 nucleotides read TGCGCCAGCAGCGCGGACGAGGCCCGATATGGCTACACCTTC. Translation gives CASSADEARYGYTF.

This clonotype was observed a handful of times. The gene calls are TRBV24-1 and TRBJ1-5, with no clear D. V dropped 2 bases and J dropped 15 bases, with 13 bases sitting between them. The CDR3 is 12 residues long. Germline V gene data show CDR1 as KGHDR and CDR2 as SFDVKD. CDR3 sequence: CATSDSGRNWHF. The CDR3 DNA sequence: TGTGCCACCAGTGATTCCGGAAGAAACTGGCATTTT.

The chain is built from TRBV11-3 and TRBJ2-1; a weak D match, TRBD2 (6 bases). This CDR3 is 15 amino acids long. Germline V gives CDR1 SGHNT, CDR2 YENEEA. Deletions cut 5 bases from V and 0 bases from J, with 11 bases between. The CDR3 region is CASSRLGGSYNEQFF. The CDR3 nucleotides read TGTGCCAGCAGCCGTCTGGGGGGCTCCTACAATGAGCAGTTCTTC.

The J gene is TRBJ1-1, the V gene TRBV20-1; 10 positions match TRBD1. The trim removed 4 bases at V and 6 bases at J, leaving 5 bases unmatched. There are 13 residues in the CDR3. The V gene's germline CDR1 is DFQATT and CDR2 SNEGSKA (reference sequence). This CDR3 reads CSAKTGGVAEAFF. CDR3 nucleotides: TGCAGTGCTAAGACAGGGGGCGTTGCTGAAGCTTTCTTT.

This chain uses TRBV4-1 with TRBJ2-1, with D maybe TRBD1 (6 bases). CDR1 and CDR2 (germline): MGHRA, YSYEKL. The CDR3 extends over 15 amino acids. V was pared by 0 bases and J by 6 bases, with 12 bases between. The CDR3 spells CASSQERTVPNEQFF. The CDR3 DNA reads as TGCGCCAGCAGCCAAGAAAGGACAGTACCCAATGAGCAGTTCTTC.